These T cell receptor beta chains were read from a single sample in a study of Graves' ophthalmopathy and Graves' hyperthyroidism. TCRdb re-called the multiplex PCR reads with MiXCR, one entry per CDR3 protein. The repertoire has 500,000 to 700,000 distinct CDR3 sequences, about a fifth of them found once; the top ten carry approximately 7.7%. Sequencing was carried out using peripheral blood. These TCRs come from a woman aged 18-35 years with stable Graves' hyperthyroidism. Some clones in this sample may be carry-over from other donors' samples. Both conserved end residues are part of each CDR3. D genes are given only for firm matches. Size values are once, few and many counts, or a class for expanded clones, and some rows have none.

v_call	clone_size	d_call	j_call	cdr3_aa	cdr3_nt
TRBV6-1	-	TRBD2	TRBJ2-5	CASSLLLGGKETQYF	TGTGCCAGCAGCCTCCTTTTGGGGGGGAAAGAGACCCAGTACTTC
TRBV29-1	-	-	TRBJ1-2	CSVVVETGYGYTF	TGCAGCGTTGTGGTCGAAACAGGCTATGGCTACACCTTC
TRBV15	-	TRBD1	TRBJ2-7	CATSSSPTGSFTEQYF	TGTGCCACCAGCAGTTCCCCGACAGGGTCTTTTACCGAGCAGTACTTC
TRBV12-3/TRBV12-4	few	-	TRBJ2-5	CASSFKRRQETQYF	TGTGCCAGCAGTTTTAAGCGAAGGCAAGAGACCCAGTACTTC
TRBV29-1	many	-	TRBJ1-5	CSVGGTNQPQHF	TGCAGCGTTGGAGGTACCAATCAGCCCCAGCATTTT
TRBV13	few	TRBD1	TRBJ2-7	CASSYKTGESPHEQYF	TGTGCCAGCAGTTATAAGACAGGGGAATCCCCCCACGAGCAGTACTTC
TRBV27	many	-	TRBJ2-5	CASSLSTPGTQYF	TGTGCCAGCAGTTTATCCACCCCAGGGACCCAGTACTTC
TRBV7-3	many	TRBD1	TRBJ2-2	CASSLMGTVNTGELFF	TGTGCCAGCAGCTTAATGGGGACAGTAAACACCGGGGAGCTGTTTTTT
TRBV12-3/TRBV12-4	-	TRBD1	TRBJ2-2	CASSPFPGTGGPGELFF	TGTGCCAGCAGTCCCTTCCCCGGGACAGGGGGCCCCGGGGAGCTGTTTTTT
TRBV10-3	many	-	TRBJ1-5	CASSESAGDNQPQHF	TGTGCCAGCAGTGAGTCGGCAGGGGACAATCAGCCCCAGCATTTT
TRBV7-8	-	-	TRBJ1-1	CASSLSRTANTEAFF	TGTGCCAGCAGCTTAAGTAGGACAGCGAACACTGAAGCTTTCTTT
TRBV20-1	-	-	TRBJ1-5	CSATTGQFNQPPHF	TGCAGTGCTACCACAGGACAGTTCAATCAGCCCCCGCATTTT
TRBV2	many	-	TRBJ1-1	CASSAPAGRGNTEAFF	TGTGCCAGCAGTGCTCCTGCAGGGCGTGGGAACACTGAAGCTTTCTTT
TRBV5-1	-	TRBD1	TRBJ1-2	CASSSRTGGQGYTF	TGCGCCAGCAGCTCCAGGACAGGGGGGCAGGGCTACACCTTC
TRBV28	-	-	TRBJ2-4	CASSFGESLAKNIKYF	TGTGCCAGCAGTTTCGGGGAAAGTTTAGCCAAAAACATTAAGTACTTC
TRBV6-2/TRBV6-3	many	-	TRBJ1-6	CASSTFRWEESPLHF	TGTGCCAGCAGCACCTTCCGATGGGAGGAATCACCCCTCCACTTT
TRBV12-3/TRBV12-4	many	-	TRBJ1-5	CASSLIGRNQPQHF	TGTGCCAGCAGTTTAATAGGTCGAAATCAGCCCCAGCATTTT
TRBV7-9	many	-	TRBJ1-1	CASSWRQEDDTEAFF	TGTGCCAGCAGCTGGAGACAGGAGGATGACACTGAAGCTTTCTTT
TRBV6-1	many	-	TRBJ1-5	CASEVHSNQPQHF	TGTGCCAGCGAGGTTCATAGCAATCAGCCCCAGCATTTT
TRBV12-3/TRBV12-4	-	TRBD1	TRBJ2-7	CASSPSSDRDSANYEQYF	TGTGCCAGCAGTCCATCCTCAGACCGGGACAGCGCTAACTACGAGCAGTACTTC
TRBV2	once	-	TRBJ2-7	CASSETGQGGREQYF	TGTGCCAGCAGTGAAACCGGGCAGGGAGGACGCGAGCAGTACTTC
TRBV6-5	many	TRBD2	TRBJ2-5	CASSSGTSGDQETQYF	TGTGCCAGCAGTTCCGGGACTAGCGGGGATCAAGAGACCCAGTACTTC
TRBV6-1	many	-	TRBJ2-5	CASSEGVETQYF	TGTGCCAGCAGTGAAGGTGTGGAGACCCAGTACTTC
TRBV6-2/TRBV6-3	many	-	TRBJ1-5	CASQGGQDRMDQPQHF	TGTGCCAGCCAAGGGGGTCAGGACAGAATGGATCAGCCCCAGCATTTT
TRBV12-3/TRBV12-4	-	-	TRBJ1-1	CASSLDSKNTEAFF	TGTGCCAGCAGCCTGGACAGCAAGAACACTGAAGCTTTCTTT
TRBV12-5	-	-	TRBJ1-1	CASLKGGTEAFF	TGTGCTAGTTTGAAGGGGGGCACTGAAGCTTTCTTT
TRBV20-1	many	-	TRBJ2-5	CSAAGGGRRQETQYF	TGCAGTGCCGCAGGGGGGGGTAGACGACAAGAGACCCAGTACTTC
TRBV7-2	many	-	TRBJ1-6	CASSYHRNSPLHF	TGTGCCAGCAGCTACCACAGGAATTCACCCCTCCACTTT
TRBV6-1	-	-	TRBJ1-5	CASSERGAYSNQPQHF	TGTGCCAGCAGTGAGAGGGGGGCCTATAGCAATCAGCCCCAGCATTTT
TRBV7-6	-	-	TRBJ2-7	CASSWGQHHYEQYF	TGTGCCAGCAGCTGGGGACAACACCATTACGAGCAGTACTTC
TRBV20-1	once	-	TRBJ2-5	CSARPWVVETQYF	TGCAGTGCTAGACCCTGGGTCGTAGAGACCCAGTACTTC
TRBV20-1	-	TRBD1	TRBJ1-1	CSARDFGTGGTEAFF	TGCAGTGCTAGAGATTTCGGGACAGGGGGCACTGAAGCTTTCTTT
TRBV19	few	TRBD1	TRBJ1-1	CASSSSTGVLNTEAFF	TGTGCCAGTAGTTCTTCGACAGGGGTCTTGAACACTGAAGCTTTCTTT
TRBV6-1	many	-	TRBJ1-2	CASTDGGADFYGYAF	TGTGCCAGCACCGACGGGGGGGCTGATTTCTATGGCTACGCCTTC
TRBV13	-	TRBD2	TRBJ2-7	CASRLAGSSYEQYF	TGTGCCAGCAGACTAGCGGGTAGCTCCTACGAGCAGTACTTC
TRBV6-1	few	TRBD1	TRBJ2-5	CASSGDRAVQTQYF	TGTGCCAGCAGTGGGGACAGGGCCGTCCAGACCCAGTACTTC
TRBV13	many	TRBD1	TRBJ1-2	CASSSGQGNYGYTF	TGTGCCAGCAGCTCAGGACAGGGAAACTATGGCTACACCTTC
TRBV29-1	many	TRBD2	TRBJ2-5	CSVGPSGAYETQYF	TGCAGCGTTGGGCCTAGCGGGGCGTACGAGACCCAGTACTTC
TRBV6-5	many	TRBD2	TRBJ2-7	CASSYSQRETGEQYF	TGTGCCAGCAGTTACAGTCAGCGGGAGACGGGCGAGCAGTACTTC
TRBV19	few	TRBD1	TRBJ1-5	CASTNGRGQIYQPQHF	TGTGCCAGTACCAACGGGAGGGGACAGATTTATCAGCCCCAGCATTTT